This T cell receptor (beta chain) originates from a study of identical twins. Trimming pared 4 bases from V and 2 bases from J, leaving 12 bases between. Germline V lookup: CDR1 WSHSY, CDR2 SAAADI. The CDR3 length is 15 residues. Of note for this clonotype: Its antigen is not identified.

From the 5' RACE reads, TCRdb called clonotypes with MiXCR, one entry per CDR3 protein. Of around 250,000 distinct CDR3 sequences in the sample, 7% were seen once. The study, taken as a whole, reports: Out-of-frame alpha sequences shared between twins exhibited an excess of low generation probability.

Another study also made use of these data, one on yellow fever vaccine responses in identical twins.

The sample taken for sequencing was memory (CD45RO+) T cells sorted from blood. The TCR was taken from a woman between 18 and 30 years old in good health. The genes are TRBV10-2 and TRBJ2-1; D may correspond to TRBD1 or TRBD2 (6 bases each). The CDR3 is CASSGGQRAYNEQFF. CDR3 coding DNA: TGCGCCAGCAGTGGGGGGCAGCGGGCCTACAATGAGCAGTTCTTC.